Following are 21 T cell receptor beta chains from one sample sequenced in a study of brain T cells in children with intractable seizures. Assay used: immunoSEQ multiplex PCR; TCRdb lists only in-frame clones, some missing. Here the sample spans 110,000 or so clones, approximately 94% being singletons. The sample was peripheral blood, taken at surgery. All receptors derive from a boy younger than two with hemimegalencephaly and intractable seizures.

The chain employs TRBV7-3 and TRBJ2-3; no firm D call. V was pared by 2 bases and J by 0 bases, with 6 bases between. The germline V gene encodes CDR1 SGHTA and CDR2 FQGTGA. This CDR3 contains 14 residues. The CDR3 nucleotides are TGTGCCAGCAGCTTAGACGGGAGCACAGATACGCAGTATTTT. Amino acid sequence: CASSLDGSTDTQYF.

The chain carries TRBV11-3 and TRBJ1-6, with D possibly TRBD1 on 6 matching bases. Trimming shortened V by 3 bases and J by 7 bases, and 10 bases separated the two germline ends. CDR1 is SGHNT and CDR2 is YENEEA in the germline V gene. CDR3 length: 14 residues. This chain's CDR3 is CASSFGQGNSPLHF. As DNA, the CDR3 is TGTGCCAGCAGCTTTGGTCAGGGGAATTCACCCCTCCACTTT.

The chain uses TRBV10-2 and TRBJ1-2; D call uncertain. The CDR3 has 12 residues. Trimming shortened V by 6 bases and J by 5 bases, and 10 bases separated the two germline ends. The V gene's germline CDR1 is WSHSY and CDR2 SAAADI. The CDR3 here is CASRDGRYGYTF. The CDR3 DNA sequence: TGCGCCAGCAGGGACGGGCGTTATGGCTACACCTTC.

The chain joins TRBV18 to TRBJ2-1, with 9 bases aligning to TRBD1. The CDR3 consists of 14 residues. Trimming at V came to 3 bases and at J to 5 bases, leaving 2 bases not matched to a gene. The germline V gene has CDR1 KGHSH and CDR2 LQKENI. The CDR3 region is CASSPWTGDNEQFF. The CDR3 coding sequence is TGTGCCAGCTCACCGTGGACAGGGGACAATGAGCAGTTCTTC.

The chain is built from TRBV30 and TRBJ2-1; D is unresolved. Trimming left V 0 bases short and J 5 bases short, with 11 bases between. Germline CDR1 GTSNPN, CDR2 SVGIG (reference sequence). This CDR3 is built from 14 residues. CDR3 amino acids: CAWSVSKVDNEQFF. CDR3 in DNA: TGTGCCTGGAGTGTATCCAAAGTGGACAATGAGCAGTTCTTC.

This chain joins TRBV19 and TRBJ2-4; D gene unclear. The CDR3 spans 17 residues. Looked up from germline, CDR1 is LNHDA and CDR2 is SQIVND (reference sequence). The V and J ends lost 4 bases and 1 base respectively, with 17 bases between them. The chain's CDR3 is CASSTGPPVIAKNIQYF. The DNA of the CDR3 is TGTGCCAGTAGTACCGGGCCGCCCGTTATTGCCAAAAACATTCAGTACTTC.

This chain joins TRBV19 and TRBJ1-5, with D possibly TRBD1 on 5 matching bases. The CDR3 runs 14 residues. Germline CDR1 LNHDA, CDR2 SQIVND (reference sequence). The V and J ends lost 6 bases and 5 bases respectively, with 14 bases between them. The chain's CDR3 is CASRPGPKDQPQHF. CDR3 DNA: TGTGCCAGTAGGCCGGGGCCGAAGGATCAGCCCCAGCATTTT.

The V gene is TRBV7-3, the J gene TRBJ2-7; D remains unclear. Germline assignment: CDR1 SGHTA and CDR2 FQGTGA. The CDR3 contains 12 residues. The germline V and J ends were trimmed by 4 bases and 6 bases, with 10 bases remaining between them. The CDR3 bases are TGTGCCAGCAGCTCATCGGCTGGCGAGCAGTACTTC. Translating gives CASSSSAGEQYF.

The chain is built from TRBV5-1 and TRBJ2-1, with 7 bases aligning to TRBD1. Germline V CDR1 and CDR2: SGHRS, YFSETQ. This CDR3 is built from 13 residues. Trimming removed 4 bases from V and 5 bases from J; junction bases left unmatched: 3. CDR3 in amino acids: CASSLGTDNEQFF. The DNA of the CDR3 is TGCGCCAGCAGCCTCGGGACAGACAATGAGCAGTTCTTC.

The chain employs TRBV7-9 and TRBJ2-5, with 15 positions matching TRBD2. CDR1 and CDR2 (germline): SEHNR, FQNEAQ (reference sequence). This CDR3 comprises 17 residues. V was clipped by 0 bases and J by 9 bases; unmatched bases: 8. Here the CDR3 DNA reads TGTGCCAGCAGCTTAGCCCCAGGGACTAGCGGGAGGTCGGCCCAGTACTTC. It translates to CASSLAPGTSGRSAQYF.

This chain connects TRBV3-1 (or the pseudogene TRBV3-2) to TRBJ2-7; possibly TRBD2 for D (6 bases). Germline CDR1 and CDR2: LGHDT and YNNKEL (reference sequence). This CDR3 is 13 amino acids long. V was trimmed by 11 bases and J by 3 bases, leaving 17 bases between them. The CDR3 spells CAAGGGGVYEQYF. The CDR3 nucleotides are TGTGCCGCGGGTGGGGGAGGAGTCTACGAGCAGTACTTC.

The chain links TRBV7-2 to TRBJ2-5; 8 bases map to TRBD2. Germline V CDR1 and CDR2: SGHTA, FQGNSA. CDR3 length: 17 amino acids. V shed 2 bases and J 4 bases; nucleotides not matched to a gene: 12. The CDR3 sequence is CASSLWAGGASGETQYF. The CDR3 coding sequence is TGTGCCAGCAGCTTATGGGCGGGAGGTGCGTCCGGAGAGACCCAGTACTTC.

V is TRBV5-5 and J is TRBJ2-7; 8 nucleotides match TRBD2. This CDR3 has 16 residues. Germline CDR1 and CDR2: SGHKS and YYEKEE (reference sequence). J lost 1 base, V lost 7 bases, and 13 bases had no gene match. CDR3 loop: CASGPGGLGFSYEQYF. Here the CDR3 DNA reads TGTGCCAGCGGCCCTGGGGGACTAGGCTTTTCCTACGAGCAGTACTTC.

The chain is built from TRBV2 and TRBJ2-5; 8 bases are a match to TRBD2. Losses at the gene ends were 3 bases for V and 4 bases for J; bases not matched to a gene: 10. CDR3 size: 16 residues. Germline V lookup: CDR1 SNHLY, CDR2 FYNNEI. The CDR3 is CASSETGGVWRETQYF. In DNA, the CDR3 is TGTGCCAGCAGTGAGACGGGAGGGGTTTGGAGAGAGACCCAGTACTTC.

The chain combines TRBV18 with TRBJ2-2; D perhaps matches TRBD2 (6 bases). Trimming left V 3 bases short and J 2 bases short, with 10 bases between. Germline V lookup: CDR1 KGHSH, CDR2 LQKENI. The CDR3 length is 15 residues. The CDR3 reads CASSPFSGNTGELFF. Written as DNA, the CDR3 is TGTGCCAGCTCACCGTTTAGCGGAAACACCGGGGAGCTGTTTTTT. The full variable domain, with the rest looked up from reference TRBV18 and TRBJ2-2, is NAGVMQNPRHLVRRRGQEARLRCSPMKGHSHVYWYRQLPEEGLKFMVYLQKENIIDESGMPKERFSAEFPKEGPSILRIQQVVRGDSAAYFCASSPFSGNTGELFFGEGSRLTVL.

V usage is TRBV6-6 and J usage is TRBJ2-3, with a tentative D call TRBD2 (5 bases). From germline, CDR1 is MNHNY and CDR2 SVGAGI (reference sequence). V was trimmed by 6 bases and J by 9 bases, leaving 13 bases between them. CDR3 length equals 12 residues. Here the CDR3 DNA reads TGTGCCAGCAGCCCTAGCTTCGCGACGCAGTATTTT. Its translation is CASSPSFATQYF.

This chain links TRBV9 with TRBJ2-2; D gene unclear. CDR1 SGDLS and CDR2 YYNGEE come from the germline V gene. The V and J ends lost 3 bases and 1 base respectively, with 4 bases between them. This CDR3 contains 13 residues. CDR3 nucleotides: TGTGCCAGCAGCGGATGGAACACCGGGGAGCTGTTTTTT. Its protein is CASSGWNTGELFF.

The V gene is TRBV27, the J gene TRBJ1-3; no definite D call. V lost 6 bases to trimming and J lost 0 bases, with 12 bases between them. From germline, CDR1 is MNHEY and CDR2 SMNVEV (reference sequence). The CDR3 runs to 15 residues. CDR3 in amino acids: CASSPNWNSGNTIYF. The CDR3 DNA follows: TGTGCCAGCAGCCCCAACTGGAACTCTGGAAACACCATATATTTT.

This clone was seen once. The CDR3 spells CASSLLGRTGYTF. The CDR3 coding sequence is TGTGCCAGCAGTTTATTAGGGAGGACTGGCTACACCTTC. The chain joins TRBV28 to TRBJ1-2; D is uncertain. The CDR3 contains 13 residues. CDR1 is MDHEN, CDR2 SYDVKM, per germline. With 1 base removed from V and 7 bases from J, the gap between germline ends came to 10 bases.

V usage is TRBV6-5 and J usage is TRBJ1-5; TRBD1 aligns across 7 bases. This CDR3 is built from 15 residues. J gave up 4 bases and V 6 bases, and 9 bases lay outside the gene matches. In germline, CDR1 is MNHEY, CDR2 SVGAGI. For the CDR3, the DNA is TGTGCCAGCAGCAACCGACAGGGCAAAAATCAGCCCCAGCATTTT. This codes for CASSNRQGKNQPQHF.

The chain carries TRBV28 and TRBJ2-5; a possible D gene is TRBD1 (6 bases). This CDR3 contains 11 residues. Per the germline V gene, CDR1 is MDHEN and CDR2 is SYDVKM. V was pared by 10 bases and J by 3 bases, with 9 bases between. The CDR3 reads CATNREETQYF. The CDR3 nucleotides read TGTGCCACCAACAGGGAAGAGACCCAGTACTTC.